This T cell receptor (beta chain) was recorded in a study of cytomegalovirus exposure and HLA in healthy donors. Turning to this clone: Its antigen is undetermined.

The validation cohort, a group of some 120 subjects, included the donors and was separate from the roughly 670-subject first cohort. The protocol was immunoSEQ multiplex PCR, while the TCRdb copy is restricted to in-frame clones and leaves out a portion. The data hold more than 85,000 clones, with 85% to 90% observed a single time. Trimming removed 1 base from V and 5 bases from J, with 8 bases in between. The CDR3 has 13 residues. Germline V gives CDR1 LGHNA, CDR2 YNFKEQ. Whole-study results and caveats: Cytomegalovirus-associated status was assigned to about 160 TCR beta chains. The TCR clusters that emerged in the first cohort tended, a later analysis found, to co-occur in the 120 or so validation repertoires. For cytomegalovirus status, the classifier reportedly gave diagnoses with high specificity and sensitivity.

Material for sequencing was PBMCs. The rearrangement uses TRBV4-2 and TRBJ2-5; D remains unclear. The receptor was isolated from a woman between 18 and 29 years old in good health and CMV-seropositive. CDR3 DNA: TGTGCCAGCAGCCAAGTAGATGCCGAGACCCAGTACTTC. Its protein is CASSQVDAETQYF.